The 31 T cell receptor beta chains below all came from one sample that was sequenced in a study of cytomegalovirus exposure and HLA in healthy donors. In the PCR, 60 Vbeta and 13 Jbeta primers were used. The repertoire was sequenced with immunoSEQ multiplex PCR; TCRdb's copy has only in-frame clones and lacks some. The sample has tens of thousands of clones, 80% to 90% seen once. The source material was PBMCs. The receptors shown here come from a man aged 25 to 45 in good health and CMV-seropositive.

This chain joins TRBV27 and TRBJ1-2, with a tentative D call TRBD1 (6 bases). Trimming cost V 3 bases and J 2 bases, with 7 bases left between them. Per germline, CDR1 MNHEY and CDR2 SMNVEV (reference sequence). This CDR3 contains 13 residues. The DNA of the CDR3 is TGTGCCAGCAGTTTTACAGGGAACTATGGCTACACCTTC. Its protein product is CASSFTGNYGYTF.

This sequence joins TRBV28 and TRBJ1-2, with 7 bases identical to TRBD1. The CDR3 loop spans 13 amino acids. V shed 8 bases, J shed 6 bases, and the junction held 9 bases outside the gene matches. Germline V gene lookup returns CDR1 MDHEN and CDR2 SYDVKM. The CDR3 sequence: CASCTSGQNGYTF. The CDR3 nucleotides are TGTGCCAGCTGTACATCGGGACAGAATGGCTACACCTTC.

V and J are TRBV5-1 and TRBJ2-5, with 9 bases identical to TRBD2. The DNA end is more similar to TRBJ2-7, so the J call may be wrong. This CDR3 contains 14 residues. Germline CDR1 is SGHRS and CDR2 is YFSETQ. CDR3 residues: CASSSSGASYEQYF. As DNA, the CDR3 is TGCGCCAGCAGCTCTAGCGGGGCTTCCTACGAGCAGTACTTC.

This chain connects TRBV11-2 to TRBJ2-1; TRBD2 agrees at 10 bases. This CDR3 comprises 18 residues. J was trimmed by 0 bases and V by 7 bases; bases with no gene match: 12. CDR1 is SGHAT, CDR2 FQNNGV, per germline. The CDR3 reads CASTPASGSSHSYNEQFF. The CDR3, as DNA: TGTGCCAGCACCCCGGCTAGCGGGAGCTCCCACTCCTACAATGAGCAGTTCTTC.

This sequence joins TRBV7-9 and TRBJ1-2, with D uncertain. The CDR3 length is 15 residues. The V gene's germline CDR1 is SEHNR and CDR2 FQNEAQ (reference sequence). Trimming removed 5 bases at V and 0 bases at J, with 13 bases between. CDR3 in amino acids: CASSVGSGANYGYTF. For the CDR3, the DNA is TGTGCCAGCAGCGTCGGTTCGGGAGCTAACTATGGCTACACCTTC.

The chain carries TRBV11-3 and TRBJ2-1; TRBD2 agrees at 9 bases. The CDR3 has 15 residues. With 4 bases clipped from V and 7 bases from J, the junction kept 8 bases outside the gene matches. CDR1 is SGHNT, CDR2 YENEEA, per germline. CDR3 sequence (DNA): TGTGCCAGCAGCTCCAGAGTTAGCGGGAGTAATGAGCAGTTCTTC. Its protein is CASSSRVSGSNEQFF.

V usage is TRBV30 and J usage is TRBJ1-3; a weak D match, TRBD1 (6 bases). V shed 1 base and J shed 0 bases, with 7 bases lying between them. The CDR3 extends over 14 amino acids. Germline-derived CDR1 and CDR2 are GTSNPN and SVGIG (reference sequence). CDR3 nucleotides: TGTGCCTGGAGTGAGGGGGTCTCTGGAAACACCATATATTTT. Protein sequence: CAWSEGVSGNTIYF.

V and J are TRBV5-1 and TRBJ2-2; D remains ambiguous. The V gene lost 1 base and the J gene lost 5 bases, with 15 bases spanning the gap. This CDR3 contains 16 residues. The germline V gene has CDR1 SGHRS and CDR2 YFSETQ. CDR3 DNA sequence: TGCGCCAGCAGCTTGCAGAGCCAGGTCCTTACCGGGGAGCTGTTTTTT. This codes for CASSLQSQVLTGELFF.

The chain uses TRBV28 and TRBJ1-6; D gene ambiguous. The germline V gene has CDR1 MDHEN and CDR2 SYDVKM. The CDR3 consists of 12 residues. Between the trimmed V and J ends, which lost 6 bases and 6 bases, there was a span of 6 bases. The CDR3 here is CASRILNSPLHF. CDR3 nucleotides: TGTGCCAGCAGAATTCTTAATTCACCCCTCCACTTT. The full variable domain, rest sourced from reference TRBV28 and TRBJ1-6, is DVKVTQSSRYLVKRTGEKVFLECVQDMDHENMFWYRQDPGLGLRLIYFSYDVKMKEKGDIPEGYSVSREKKERFSLILESASTNQTSMYLCASRILNSPLHFGNGTRLTVT.

The V call is TRBV28, the J call TRBJ2-7; 9 bases are a match to TRBD1. Germline values: CDR1 MDHEN, CDR2 SYDVKM. The CDR3 length is 17 residues. V trimming: 6 bases; J trimming: 2 bases; junction bases outside the gene matches: 14. CDR3 sequence: CASSPPPGQGQTYEQYF. CDR3 bases: TGTGCCAGCAGCCCCCCACCCGGACAGGGGCAGACCTACGAGCAGTACTTC.

The V and J genes are TRBV11-2 and TRBJ2-4; 10 bases align to TRBD1. Per germline, CDR1 SGHAT and CDR2 FQNNGV. Losses at the gene ends were 7 bases for V and 9 bases for J; bases not matched to a gene: 21. The CDR3 has 18 amino acids. CDR3 in amino acids: CASTGGNRQGAPFAIQYF. As DNA, the CDR3 is TGTGCCAGCACGGGGGGAAATCGACAGGGGGCGCCTTTTGCCATTCAGTACTTC.

The chain carries TRBV5-6 and TRBJ1-1; D is perhaps TRBD1 (5 bases). This CDR3 is 15 amino acids long. V was pared by 3 bases and J by 7 bases, with 19 bases between. The germline gives CDR1 SGHDT, CDR2 YYEEEE. The CDR3 nucleotides are TGTGCCAGCAGCTATCAGGTACAGAGGGACTTTGAAGCTTTCTTT. Translated, it gives CASSYQVQRDFEAFF.

The chain is built from TRBV28 and TRBJ2-4; TRBD2 matches 7 bases. V gave up 7 bases and J gave up 2 bases; unmatched junction bases: 11. The CDR3 consists of 16 residues. The germline gives CDR1 MDHEN, CDR2 SYDVKM. This CDR3 reads CASTTSGGSTKNIQYF. As DNA, the CDR3 is TGTGCCAGCACCACCTCGGGAGGCTCAACCAAAAACATTCAGTACTTC.

This chain joins TRBV7-2 and TRBJ2-3; possibly TRBD1 for D (6 bases). CDR3 length: 14 amino acids. V was shortened by 1 base and J by 4 bases, with 9 bases between the two germline ends. Germline assignment: CDR1 SGHTA and CDR2 FQGNSA. The CDR3 region has the DNA TGTGCCAGCAGCTTAGGGGGGCTCTCAGATACGCAGTATTTT. It encodes CASSLGGLSDTQYF.

The chain carries TRBV6-6 and TRBJ2-5; a possible D gene is TRBD2 (6 bases). The V gene lost 5 bases and the J gene lost 6 bases, with 16 bases spanning the gap. From germline, CDR1 is MNHNY and CDR2 SVGAGI (reference sequence). CDR3 length: 14 residues. The DNA for the CDR3 is TGTGCCAGCAGTCAACCGACTAGTCAAAAGACCCAGTACTTC. Protein sequence: CASSQPTSQKTQYF.

The chain recombines TRBV11-2 with TRBJ2-7; 9 bases match TRBD2. CDR1 is SGHAT, CDR2 FQNNGV, per germline. This CDR3 region has 14 residues. V lost 0 bases, J lost 3 bases, and 0 bases stayed unmatched. This chain's CDR3 is CASSLEAGGYEQYF. The CDR3 DNA sequence: TGTGCCAGCAGCTTAGAAGCGGGAGGCTACGAGCAGTACTTC.

The chain combines TRBV27 with TRBJ2-4; TRBD1 agrees at 10 bases. CDR3 length: 16 residues. The ends lost 0 bases at V and 6 bases at J; junction bases unmatched: 5. The germline V gene encodes CDR1 MNHEY and CDR2 SMNVEV (reference sequence). This CDR3 reads CASSLSIGDRGNIQYF. In DNA, the CDR3 is TGTGCCAGCAGTTTATCAATAGGGGACAGGGGAAACATTCAGTACTTC.

In its sample, this clone was seen once. The gene calls are TRBV7-7 and TRBJ2-3, with TRBD1 identical over 8 bases. CDR3 size: 15 residues. From germline, CDR1 is SSHAT and CDR2 FNYEAQ (reference sequence). V was clipped by 5 bases and J by 4 bases; unmatched bases: 8. The CDR3 is CASSTRPGGPDTQYF. In DNA form, the CDR3 reads TGTGCCAGCAGCACGAGGCCAGGGGGCCCAGATACGCAGTATTTT.

CDR3 coding DNA: TGTGCCAGCAGTCCGCAGGGGGATTATGGCTACACCTTC. Translating gives CASSPQGDYGYTF. V and J are TRBV6-5 and TRBJ1-2, with 7 bases that match TRBD1. The CDR3 runs to 13 residues. CDR1 is MNHEY and CDR2 is SVGAGI in the germline V gene. J was trimmed by 5 bases and V by 5 bases; bases with no gene match: 5.

The chain carries TRBV16 and TRBJ2-7; D is perhaps TRBD1 (6 bases). The length of the CDR3 is 19 residues. From germline, CDR1 is KGHSY and CDR2 FQNENV. V dropped 0 bases and J dropped 0 bases, with 21 bases sitting between them. In nucleotides, the CDR3 is TGTGCCAGCAGCCAATCGGTCGGGGCAGGGGCGTTAACCTCCTACGAGCAGTACTTC. Translating it yields CASSQSVGAGALTSYEQYF.

V gene TRBV5-4 combines with J gene TRBJ2-2, with 11 positions matching TRBD2. V lost 4 bases, J lost 4 bases, and 3 bases stayed unmatched. Germline V gene sequence: CDR1 SGHNT, CDR2 YYREEE (reference sequence). The CDR3 has 15 residues. CDR3 loop: CASSDSGRVTGELFF. The CDR3 coding sequence is TGTGCCAGCAGCGATAGCGGGAGGGTCACCGGGGAGCTGTTTTTT.

V gene TRBV7-9 combines with J gene TRBJ2-7; a weak D match, TRBD2 (6 bases). The germline CDR1 and CDR2 sequences are SEHNR and FQNEAQ (reference sequence). Trimming took 1 base from V and 3 from J, leaving 10 bases between them. The CDR3 is 14 amino acids. CDR3 in DNA: TGTGCCAGCAGCTTAGGCGGGACTGACTACGAGCAGTACTTC. The encoded protein is CASSLGGTDYEQYF.

This clone was detected once. The chain couples TRBV7-6 to TRBJ2-7, with D perhaps matching TRBD2 (6 bases). Trimming stripped 0 bases from V and 0 bases from J, with 15 bases between. Germline lookup yields CDR1 SGHVS and CDR2 FNYEAQ. The length of the CDR3 is 17 residues. The DNA of the CDR3 is TGTGCCAGCAGCTTAGCTGGAGGGCAGGCTAGCTCCTACGAGCAGTACTTC. It is translated as CASSLAGGQASSYEQYF.

V and J are TRBV7-8 and TRBJ1-1; D remains ambiguous. The CDR3 runs 13 residues. V was shortened by 5 bases and J by 5 bases, with 12 bases between the two germline ends. Per germline, CDR1 SGHVS and CDR2 FQNEAQ. The CDR3, as DNA: TGTGCCAGCAGCAAAGAGGGCCGGACTGAAGCTTTCTTT. Amino acids: CASSKEGRTEAFF.

The chain couples TRBV30 to TRBJ2-1, with 10 bases that match TRBD2. Per the germline V gene, CDR1 is GTSNPN and CDR2 is SVGIG (reference sequence). This CDR3 contains 15 residues. V lost 2 bases, J lost 6 bases, and 7 bases stayed unmatched. CDR3: CAWSLLAGAPNEQFF. CDR3 nucleotide sequence: TGTGCCTGGAGTCTCCTAGCGGGGGCCCCCAATGAGCAGTTCTTC.

The V and J genes are TRBV7-2 and TRBJ2-1; TRBD1 aligns across 7 bases. Looked up from germline, CDR1 is SGHTA and CDR2 is FQGNSA. The CDR3 is 14 residues long. With V trimmed by 2 bases and J by 10 bases, 8 bases remained unmatched. The CDR3 loop is CASSLTGQAGEQFF. CDR3 nucleotides: TGTGCCAGCAGCTTAACCGGACAGGCCGGAGAGCAGTTCTTC.

This chain connects TRBV9 to TRBJ2-1, with TRBD2 matching over 7 bases. The V segment lost 3 bases and the J segment 3 bases; nucleotides outside the gene matches: 6. The CDR3 is made up of 15 amino acids. The germline CDR1 and CDR2 sequences are SGDLS and YYNGEE. The CDR3 reads CASSEGSGVYNEQFF. In nucleotides, the CDR3 is TGTGCCAGCAGCGAAGGGAGCGGGGTCTACAATGAGCAGTTCTTC.

This CDR3 is CASSPRDRGVRTQYF. The CDR3, as DNA: TGTGCCAGCAGTCCCCGGGACAGGGGGGTTAGGACCCAGTACTTC. This chain connects TRBV6-1 to TRBJ2-5; 11 bases map to TRBD1. V dropped 5 bases and J dropped 7; count of bases not matched to a gene: 9. The CDR3 sequence is 15 residues long. Germline CDR1 and CDR2: MNHNS and SASEGT.

The sample holds a few counts of this clone. The chain couples TRBV11-2 to TRBJ1-1, with 8 nucleotides matching TRBD1. Germline CDR1 reads SGHAT; CDR2 reads FQNNGV. The CDR3 covers 15 residues. The ends lost 3 bases at V and 1 base at J; junction bases unmatched: 4. The chain's CDR3 is CASSFDRGGNTEAFF. The CDR3 DNA follows: TGTGCCAGCAGCTTCGACAGGGGCGGGAACACTGAAGCTTTCTTT.

The chain links TRBV5-4 to TRBJ1-5, with D tentatively TRBD1 (5 bases). The germline V gene encodes CDR1 SGHNT and CDR2 YYREEE (reference sequence). The CDR3 length is 13 residues. V lost 4 bases to trimming and J lost 7 bases, with 12 bases between them. CDR3 region: CASSAGGDQPQHF. CDR3 bases: TGTGCCAGCAGCGCCGGGGGGGACCAGCCCCAGCATTTT.

This clone was detected only once. The chain has TRBV7-2 and TRBJ1-2, with TRBD1 matching 8 bases. Germline CDR1 reads SGHTA; CDR2 reads FQGNSA. This CDR3 spans 12 amino acids. The junction had 5 bases not matched to a gene; V was cut back by 10 bases and J by 4 bases. The chain's CDR3 is CATHTGGYGYTF. In nucleotides, the CDR3 is TGTGCCACCCACACAGGGGGCTATGGCTACACCTTC. The full variable domain, its missing parts supplied by reference TRBV7-2 and TRBJ1-2, is GAGVSQSPSNKVTEKGKDVELRCDPISGHTALYWYRQSLGQGLEFLIYFQGNSAPDKSGLPSDRFSAERTGGSVSTLTIQRTQQEDSAVYLCATHTGGYGYTFGSGTRLTVV.